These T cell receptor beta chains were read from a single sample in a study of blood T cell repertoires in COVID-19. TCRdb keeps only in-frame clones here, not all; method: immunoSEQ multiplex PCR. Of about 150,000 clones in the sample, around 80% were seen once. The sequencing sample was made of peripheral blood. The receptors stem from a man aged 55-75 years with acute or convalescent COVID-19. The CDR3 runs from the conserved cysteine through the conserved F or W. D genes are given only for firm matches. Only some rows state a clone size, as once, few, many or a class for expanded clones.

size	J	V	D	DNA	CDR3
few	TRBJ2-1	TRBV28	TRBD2	TGTGCCAGCAGTCCAGGCCCTTCTAGCGGGAGGGCTGGTGAGCAGTTCTTC	CASSPGPSSGRAGEQFF
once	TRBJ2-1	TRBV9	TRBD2	TGTGCCAGCAGCGCCAGACTAGCGGCATACAATGAGCAGTTCTTC	CASSARLAAYNEQFF
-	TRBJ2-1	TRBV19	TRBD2	TGTGCCAGTAGTATTAACGCGGGGGCCTACAATGAGCAGTTCTTC	CASSINAGAYNEQFF
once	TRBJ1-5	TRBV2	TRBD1	TGTGCCAGCAGTGAACAGAGGACAGGGGTAAGCAATCAGCCCCAGCATTTT	CASSEQRTGVSNQPQHF
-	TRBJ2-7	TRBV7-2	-	TGTGCCAGCAGCCCCCCGAGCTCCTACGAGCAGTACTTC	CASSPPSSYEQYF
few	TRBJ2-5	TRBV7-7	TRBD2	TGTGCCAGCAGCTCAGGGGGACTAGCTGGCGAGACCCAGTACTTC	CASSSGGLAGETQYF
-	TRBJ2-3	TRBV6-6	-	TGTGCCAGCAGTTACAGGCGGCTAACTAGCACAGATACGCAGTATTTT	CASSYRRLTSTDTQYF
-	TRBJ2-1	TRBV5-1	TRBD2	TGCGCCAGCAGCTTTAGCGGGGGGGCCGTTGAGCAGTTCTTC	CASSFSGGAVEQFF
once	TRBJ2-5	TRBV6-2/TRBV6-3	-	TGTGCCAGCAGTTCCACAGAGATCCAAGAGACCCAGTACTTC	CASSSTEIQETQYF
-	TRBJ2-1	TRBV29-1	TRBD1	TGCAGCGTTGAAGACCCCAGGGGGACAGGGGGCATAGGTGAGCAGTTCTTC	CSVEDPRGTGGIGEQFF
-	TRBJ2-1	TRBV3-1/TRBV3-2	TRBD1	TGTGCCAGCAGCAAAATTCGGGACAGGGGAAGGAATGAGCAGTTCTTC	CASSKIRDRGRNEQFF
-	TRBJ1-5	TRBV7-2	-	TGTGCCAGCAGCTCCGGGGGAGGGGACGGCAATCAGCCCCAGCATTTT	CASSSGGGDGNQPQHF
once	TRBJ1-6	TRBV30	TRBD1	TGTGCCTTGACAAGGACAGGTCCCAATTCACCCCTCCACTTT	CALTRTGPNSPLHF
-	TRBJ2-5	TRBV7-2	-	TGTGCCAGCAGCTTAGCGAGACAAGAGACCCAGTACTTC	CASSLARQETQYF
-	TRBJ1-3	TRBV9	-	TGTGCCAGCAGCGCCTCAGGGGTCTCTGGAAACACCATATATTTT	CASSASGVSGNTIYF
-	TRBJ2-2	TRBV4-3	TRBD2	TGCGCCAGCAGCCAAGATTGGTTGCCCAGCGGGGGGGCCAACACCGGGGAGCTGTTTTTT	CASSQDWLPSGGANTGELFF
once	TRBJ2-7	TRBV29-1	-	TGCAGCGTTGCACCCAGGCACTCCTACGAGCAGTACTTC	CSVAPRHSYEQYF
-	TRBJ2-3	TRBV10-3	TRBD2	TGTGCCATCGGGACTAGCGGCTTCACAGATACGCAGTATTTT	CAIGTSGFTDTQYF
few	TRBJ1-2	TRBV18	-	TGTGCCAGCTCACCGCGCGCTTACCATGGCTACACCTTC	CASSPRAYHGYTF
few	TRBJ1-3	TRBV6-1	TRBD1	TGTGCCAGCAGTGAAGTCGCTCAGGGGGGTTCTGGAAACACCATATATTTT	CASSEVAQGGSGNTIYF
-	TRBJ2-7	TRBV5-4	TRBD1	TGTGCCAGCAATCTCGACAGGGGGCCCTACGAGCAGTACTTC	CASNLDRGPYEQYF
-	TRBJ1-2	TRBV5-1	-	TGCGCCAGCAGCCACGGGCAGGGAACCTATGGCTACACCTTC	CASSHGQGTYGYTF
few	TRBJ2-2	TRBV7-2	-	TGTGCCAGCAGCTCATATAGCACCGGGGAGCTGTTTTTT	CASSSYSTGELFF
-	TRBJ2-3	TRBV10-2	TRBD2	TGCGCCAGTGGACTAGCGGGGGGCCGGGATACGCAGTATTTT	CASGLAGGRDTQYF
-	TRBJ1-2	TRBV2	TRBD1	TGTGCCAGCAGTTTCCCCCGAGGGGGCAATGGCTACACCTTC	CASSFPRGGNGYTF
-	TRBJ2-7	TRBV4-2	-	TGTGCCAGCAGCCAAGCGACGGGGGAAGGGTCCTACGAGCAGTACTTC	CASSQATGEGSYEQYF
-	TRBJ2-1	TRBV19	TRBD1	TGTGCCAGTAGTACACACAGGGGGCGTCTCAATGAGCAGTTCTTC	CASSTHRGRLNEQFF
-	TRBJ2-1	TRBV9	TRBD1	TGTGCCAGCAGCGGCGGACAGGGGACATACAATGAGCAGTTCTTC	CASSGGQGTYNEQFF
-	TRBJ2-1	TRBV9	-	TGTGCCAGCAGCGTAGTAGGCGGAGAGCAGTTCTTC	CASSVVGGEQFF